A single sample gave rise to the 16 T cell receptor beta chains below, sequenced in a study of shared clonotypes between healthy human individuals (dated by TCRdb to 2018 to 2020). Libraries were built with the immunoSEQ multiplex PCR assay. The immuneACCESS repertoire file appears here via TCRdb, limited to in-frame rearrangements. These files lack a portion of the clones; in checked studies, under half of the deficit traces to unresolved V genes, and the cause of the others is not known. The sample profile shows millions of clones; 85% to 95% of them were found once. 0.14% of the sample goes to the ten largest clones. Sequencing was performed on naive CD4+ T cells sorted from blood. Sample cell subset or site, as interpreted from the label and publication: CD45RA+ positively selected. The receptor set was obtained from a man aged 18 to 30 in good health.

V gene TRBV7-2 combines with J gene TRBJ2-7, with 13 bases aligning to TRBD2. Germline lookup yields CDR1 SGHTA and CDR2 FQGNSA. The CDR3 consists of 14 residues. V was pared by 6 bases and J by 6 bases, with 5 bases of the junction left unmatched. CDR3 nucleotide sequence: TGTGCCAGCAGTCCGGGACTAGCGGGGAGCGAGCAGTACTTC. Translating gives CASSPGLAGSEQYF.

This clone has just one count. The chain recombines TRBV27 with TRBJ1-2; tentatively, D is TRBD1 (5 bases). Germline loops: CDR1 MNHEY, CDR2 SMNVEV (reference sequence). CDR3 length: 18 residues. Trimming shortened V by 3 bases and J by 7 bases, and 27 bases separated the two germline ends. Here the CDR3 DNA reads TGTGCCAGCAGTTTCATCGGCCGGGTTGTGCCGGGGGACGGTGGCTACACCTTC. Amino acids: CASSFIGRVVPGDGGYTF.

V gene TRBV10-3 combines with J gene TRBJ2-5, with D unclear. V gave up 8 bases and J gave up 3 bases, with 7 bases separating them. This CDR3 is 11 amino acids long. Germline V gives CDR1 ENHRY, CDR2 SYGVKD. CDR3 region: CAIGSEETQYF. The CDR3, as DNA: TGTGCCATCGGGTCCGAAGAGACCCAGTACTTC.

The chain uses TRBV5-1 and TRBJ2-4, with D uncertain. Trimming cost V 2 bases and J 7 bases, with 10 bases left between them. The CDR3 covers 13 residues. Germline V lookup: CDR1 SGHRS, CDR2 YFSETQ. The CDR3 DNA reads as TGCGCCAGCAGCTTCCAGGACGGGAACATTCAGTACTTC. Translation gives CASSFQDGNIQYF.

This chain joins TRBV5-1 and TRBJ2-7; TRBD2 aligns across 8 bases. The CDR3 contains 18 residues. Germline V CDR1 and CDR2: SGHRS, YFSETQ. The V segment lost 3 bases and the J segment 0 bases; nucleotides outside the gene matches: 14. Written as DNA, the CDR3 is TGCGCCAGCAGCTGGAGAAGTAGCGGGATCCGAGACTCCTACGAGCAGTACTTC. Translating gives CASSWRSSGIRDSYEQYF.

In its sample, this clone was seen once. DNA of the CDR3: TGCGCCAGCAGCTCTCGGGACAGGAATAATTCACCCCTCCACTTT. Its translation is CASSSRDRNNSPLHF. This chain links TRBV5-1 with TRBJ1-6; 8 bases fit TRBD1. The CDR3 has 15 residues. Losses at the gene ends were 3 bases for V and 5 bases for J; bases not matched to a gene: 4. Germline V gives CDR1 SGHRS, CDR2 YFSETQ.

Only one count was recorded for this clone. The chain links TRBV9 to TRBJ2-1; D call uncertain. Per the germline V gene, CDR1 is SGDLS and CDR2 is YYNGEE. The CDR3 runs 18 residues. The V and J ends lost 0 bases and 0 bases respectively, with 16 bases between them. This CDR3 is CASSVAPPLGSSYNEQFF. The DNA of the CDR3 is TGTGCCAGCAGCGTAGCCCCCCCCCTAGGCAGCTCCTACAATGAGCAGTTCTTC.

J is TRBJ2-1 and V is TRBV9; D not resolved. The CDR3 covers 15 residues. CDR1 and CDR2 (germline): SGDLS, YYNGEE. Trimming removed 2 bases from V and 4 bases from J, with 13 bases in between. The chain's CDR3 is CASSVFSMGYNEQFF. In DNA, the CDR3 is TGTGCCAGCAGCGTGTTTTCGATGGGGTACAATGAGCAGTTCTTC.

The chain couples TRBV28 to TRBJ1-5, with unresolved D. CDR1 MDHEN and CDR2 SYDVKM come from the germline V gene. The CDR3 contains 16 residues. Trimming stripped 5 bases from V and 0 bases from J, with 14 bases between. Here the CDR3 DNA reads TGTGCCAGCAGTGGTACAAGACAAGTTAGCAATCAGCCCCAGCATTTT. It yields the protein CASSGTRQVSNQPQHF.

CDR3 in amino acids: CASSLVRSSGGPQYF. The CDR3 coding sequence is TGTGCCAGCAGCTTAGTGCGTTCTAGCGGGGGCCCGCAGTATTTT. V is TRBV11-1 and J is TRBJ2-3, with TRBD2 identical over 10 bases. V shed 1 base and J 10 bases; nucleotides not matched to a gene: 8. This CDR3 region has 15 residues. Germline CDR1 and CDR2: SGHAT and FQDESV (reference sequence).

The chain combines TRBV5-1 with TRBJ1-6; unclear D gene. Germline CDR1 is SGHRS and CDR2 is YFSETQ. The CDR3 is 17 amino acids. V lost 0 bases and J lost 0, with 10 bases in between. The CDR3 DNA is TGCGCCAGCAGCTTGGATAGCGAGAGCTCCTATAATTCACCCCTCCACTTT. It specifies CASSLDSESSYNSPLHF.

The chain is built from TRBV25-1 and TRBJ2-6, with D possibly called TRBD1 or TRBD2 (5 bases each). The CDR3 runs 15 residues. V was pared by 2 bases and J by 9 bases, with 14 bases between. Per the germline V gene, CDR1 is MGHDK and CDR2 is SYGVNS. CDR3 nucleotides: TGTGCCAGCAGTGAAGAGGGGTACAATGGCAACGTCCTGACTTTC. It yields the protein CASSEEGYNGNVLTF.

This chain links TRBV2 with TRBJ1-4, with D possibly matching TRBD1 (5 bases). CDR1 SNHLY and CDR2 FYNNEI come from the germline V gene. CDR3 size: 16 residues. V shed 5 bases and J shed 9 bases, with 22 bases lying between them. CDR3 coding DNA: TGTGCCAGCAGTTGGAAGGTGGGGGGAAGTCTAAAAAAACTGTTTTTT. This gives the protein CASSWKVGGSLKKLFF.

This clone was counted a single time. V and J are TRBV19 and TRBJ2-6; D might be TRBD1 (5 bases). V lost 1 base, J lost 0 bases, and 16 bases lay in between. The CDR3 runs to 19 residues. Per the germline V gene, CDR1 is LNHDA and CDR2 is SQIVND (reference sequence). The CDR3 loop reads CASSIAARGSLSGANVLTF. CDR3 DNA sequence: TGTGCCAGTAGTATAGCGGCAAGGGGCTCCCTCTCTGGGGCCAACGTCCTGACTTTC.

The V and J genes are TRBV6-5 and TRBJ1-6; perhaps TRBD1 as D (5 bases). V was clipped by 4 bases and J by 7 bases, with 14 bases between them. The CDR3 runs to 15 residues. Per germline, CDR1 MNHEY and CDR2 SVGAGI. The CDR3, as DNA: TGTGCCAGCAGTTTGCCGGGACCGGGCAATTCACCCCTCCACTTT. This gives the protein CASSLPGPGNSPLHF.

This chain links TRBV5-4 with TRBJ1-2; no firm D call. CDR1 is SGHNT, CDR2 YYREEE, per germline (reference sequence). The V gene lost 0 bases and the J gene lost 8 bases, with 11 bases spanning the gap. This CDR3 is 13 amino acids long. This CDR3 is CASSLDGMGGYTF. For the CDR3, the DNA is TGTGCCAGCAGCTTGGACGGGATGGGAGGCTACACCTTC.